This T cell receptor (beta chain) emerged from a study of regulatory T cells in long-lasting Graves disease. The germline gives CDR1 MDHEN, CDR2 SYDVKM. Trimming left V 5 bases short and J 7 bases short, with 21 bases between. This CDR3 is 15 amino acids long. Library construction for TCR beta used iRepertoire HTBI primers and Arm-PCR of CDR3 regions. TCRdb re-called the multiplex PCR reads through MiXCR, storing one row per CDR3 protein. The profile covers over 350,000 distinct CDR3 sequences, with around 15% appearing a single time and roughly 15% taken by the ten largest. Sample time point: newly diagnosed GD, antithyroid drugs for less than 3 months. Extracted PBMC RNA gave rise to the TCR library. About this clonotype: This may come from a read error, since a much larger clone is one base off.

In addition, the sample was reused for a study of T cells in Graves' hyperthyroidism and ophthalmopathy. From that report: If no ophthalmopathy progression occurred within 18 months, Graves' hyperthyroidism was stable. Patients showing uncontrolled infection, other autoimmune disease, pregnancy or lactation were ineligible. The TCR CDR3 was amplified in a first-round RT-PCR using the HTBI primer set.

This specimen was peripheral blood mononuclear cells (PBMCs), taken at new diagnosis, from a patient treated with antithyroid drugs. This rearrangement joins TRBV28 to TRBJ2-7; the D gene is possibly TRBD2 (6 bases). The TCR comes from a woman in her 50s with Graves disease. The CDR3 sequence is CASSPGGTVYNEQYF. CDR3 coding DNA: TGTGCCAGCAGTCCCGGGGGTACGGTATACAATGAGCAGTACTTC.